Shown below are 25 T cell receptor beta chains from a single sample sequenced in a study of blood T cells in healthy people across ages. The use of a sample-barcoded 5' primer and a J-beta primer mix characterized a second PCR of roughly 6 to 12 cycles. Via MiXCR, TCRdb re-called the 5' RACE reads, giving one row per CDR3 protein. The sample contains around 1,900,000 distinct CDR3 sequences, approximately 39% of which appear only once. The sequencing input was blood. These receptors came from a human donor in good health.

Regarding this clonotype: Since the CDR3 does not end with the conserved phenylalanine or tryptophan, this likely comes from a read error. No DNA is shown, since the ends of the CDR3 on it are uncertain; the CDR3 is the one TCRdb lists. This chain links TRBV10-3 with TRBJ2-7; TRBD2, the table's D call, was not compared with the DNA. The CDR3 is 13 residues long, counting both termini. From germline, CDR1 is ENHRY and CDR2 SYGVKD. CDR3 protein: CAISESQGLAPYC.

This clonotype was seen a handful of times. The chain carries TRBV20-1 and TRBJ2-7; D might be TRBD1 or TRBD2, each matching 5 bases. Germline values: CDR1 DFQATT, CDR2 SNEGSKA (reference sequence). The CDR3 is 15 residues long. Trimming pared 6 bases from V and 4 bases from J, leaving 22 bases between. CDR3 coding DNA: TGCAGTGCCAGCTCAGGGTACCGTACGGGGTACGAGCAGTACTTC. Its translation is CSASSGYRTGYEQYF.

Worth noting for this clonotype: A much larger clone lies one base from this, so it may be a read error. The V gene is TRBV12-3 or TRBV12-4, the J gene TRBJ2-7, with a tentative D call TRBD1 (5 bases). V lost 5 bases, J lost 1 base, and 12 bases lay in between. CDR3 length equals 14 residues. This CDR3 is CASSVTTGSYEQYF. The CDR3 nucleotides are TGTGCCAGCAGTGTAACAACAGGATCCTACGAGCAGTACTTC.

This chain links TRBV7-2 with TRBJ2-7; possible D gene TRBD2, 5 bases. The V end lost 3 bases, the J end lost 2 bases, and 14 bases lay between the germline ends. CDR1 SGHTA and CDR2 FQGNSA come from the germline V gene. The CDR3 consists of 15 residues. The CDR3: CASSFDRGRAYEQYF. The CDR3 DNA reads TGTGCCAGCAGCTTTGATCGGGGTAGGGCCTACGAGCAGTACTTC.

The chain carries TRBV18 and TRBJ2-5; D perhaps matches TRBD1 (5 bases). Germline V gives CDR1 KGHSH, CDR2 LQKENI. CDR3 length: 13 residues. Trimming pared 8 bases from V and 2 bases from J, leaving 12 bases between. The DNA for the CDR3 is TGTGCCAGCCTGGGGCGGCTACAAGAGACCCAGTACTTC. It encodes CASLGRLQETQYF.

V is TRBV7-3 and J is TRBJ1-2; D is possibly TRBD1 (5 bases). Germline V lookup: CDR1 SGHTA, CDR2 FQGTGA. This CDR3 is built from 13 residues. V dropped 6 bases and J dropped 6 bases, with 14 bases sitting between them. For the CDR3, the DNA is TGTGCCAGCAGTAACCGGGACTCCCATGGCTACACCTTC. This sequence encodes CASSNRDSHGYTF.

In its sample, this clonotype was seen a few times. The V call is TRBV2, the J call TRBJ2-7, with a tentative D call TRBD2 (6 bases). The CDR3 totals 15 residues. CDR1 is SNHLY, CDR2 FYNNEI, per germline. Trimming took off 8 bases at V and 0 bases at J, with 17 bases between the two ends. The CDR3 DNA follows: TGTGCCAGCGTGAGGGGAGGAACAAGCTCCTACGAGCAGTACTTC. Residues: CASVRGGTSSYEQYF.

This clonotype has only one observation. V is TRBV20-1 and J is TRBJ2-1, with 9 bases identical to TRBD1. The CDR3 covers 14 residues. V gave up 0 bases and J gave up 10 bases; unmatched junction bases: 7. Germline V gives CDR1 DFQATT, CDR2 SNEGSKA (reference sequence). The CDR3 loop is CSARDRTGGYEQFF. CDR3 DNA: TGCAGTGCTAGAGATCGTACAGGGGGCTACGAGCAGTTCTTC.

The chain has TRBV15 and TRBJ2-1, with D possibly matching TRBD1 (6 bases). Trimming removed 0 bases at V and 6 bases at J, with 15 bases between. Germline CDR1 is LNHNV and CDR2 is YYDKDF (reference sequence). The CDR3 totals 16 residues. This CDR3 is CATSRDQFRGGNEQFF. In DNA, the CDR3 is TGTGCCACCAGCAGAGATCAGTTCAGGGGCGGCAATGAGCAGTTCTTC.

This clonotype came up many times. This chain connects TRBV10-3 to TRBJ2-1; 7 bases line up with TRBD1. Germline V CDR1 and CDR2: ENHRY, SYGVKD. The CDR3 length is 13 residues. The V gene end was trimmed by 11 bases and the J gene end by 4 bases; junction bases not matched to a gene: 8. The CDR3 reads CASTGETYNEQFF. The CDR3 region has the DNA TGTGCCTCCACAGGGGAGACTTACAATGAGCAGTTCTTC.

This sequence joins TRBV5-1 and TRBJ1-1; D uncertain. Germline CDR1 reads SGHRS; CDR2 reads YFSETQ. V lost 1 base, J lost 6 bases, and 13 bases lay in between. The length of the CDR3 is 14 residues. CDR3 sequence: CASSLFSVSPEAFF. CDR3 DNA sequence: TGCGCCAGCAGCTTGTTTTCCGTTAGCCCTGAAGCTTTCTTT.

The V gene is TRBV4-3, the J gene TRBJ2-3; TRBD2 aligns across 8 bases. Germline CDR1 is LGHNA and CDR2 is YSLEER. The ends lost 3 bases at V and 2 bases at J; junction bases unmatched: 7. The CDR3 is 16 amino acids. CDR3 sequence (DNA): TGCGCCAGCAGCCATGCGAGCGGGGGAATCACAGATACGCAGTATTTT. The encoded protein is CASSHASGGITDTQYF.

This clonotype showed up just a few times. This rearrangement joins TRBV29-1 to TRBJ2-7; 9 bases fit TRBD1. V lost 7 bases, J lost 2 bases, and 0 bases stayed unmatched. The germline V gene encodes CDR1 SQVTM and CDR2 ANQGSEA. There are 11 residues in the CDR3. In DNA, the CDR3 is TGCAGCGGGACAGGGGCCTACGAGCAGTACTTC. This sequence encodes CSGTGAYEQYF.

The chain has TRBV14 and TRBJ2-2, with D uncertain. Germline lookup yields CDR1 SGHDN and CDR2 FVKESK. This CDR3 is 14 amino acids long. Between the trimmed V and J ends, which lost 0 bases and 7 bases, there was a span of 9 bases. The CDR3 sequence is CASSQDRVRGELFF. The CDR3 bases are TGTGCCAGCAGCCAAGATCGGGTCCGCGGGGAGCTGTTTTTT.

In its sample, this clonotype was seen a few times. The V call is TRBV5-1, the J call TRBJ2-1, with D perhaps TRBD1 or TRBD2 (5 bases each). The germline V gene encodes CDR1 SGHRS and CDR2 YFSETQ. Trimming took off 1 base at V and 6 bases at J, with 11 bases between the two ends. The CDR3 totals 14 residues. The CDR3 DNA reads TGCGCCAGCAGCTTGCTTGGGGGATCCAATGAGCAGTTCTTC. This encodes CASSLLGGSNEQFF.

For the CDR3, the DNA is TGTGCCAGCAGCCTCCGGGCCACCAATGAGCAGTTCTTC. This translates into CASSLRATNEQFF. The V and J genes are TRBV3-1 and TRBJ2-1; D is unclear. The CDR3 consists of 13 residues. V dropped 4 bases and J dropped 6 bases, with 10 bases sitting between them. Germline V lookup: CDR1 LGHDT, CDR2 YNNKEL (reference sequence).

The table lists this clonotype with a few counts. The gene calls are TRBV12-5 and TRBJ2-5; TRBD2 agrees at 8 bases. The CDR3 loop spans 14 amino acids. The trim removed 9 bases at V and 5 bases at J, leaving 11 bases unmatched. The germline CDR1 and CDR2 sequences are LGHNT and FRNRAP. The CDR3 nucleotides are TGTGCTAGCAGTCAGTTCGGGGGGGGTGAGACCCAGTACTTC. This codes for CASSQFGGGETQYF.

This clonotype appeared a few times. The CDR3: CAISESGQAEAFF. The CDR3 coding sequence is TGTGCCATCAGTGAGTCAGGACAGGCGGAAGCTTTCTTT. J is TRBJ1-1 and V is TRBV10-3, with 7 bases matching TRBD1. The CDR3 is 13 residues long. From germline, CDR1 is ENHRY and CDR2 SYGVKD. V trimming: 0 bases; J trimming: 8 bases; junction bases outside the gene matches: 3.

The chain recombines TRBV9 with TRBJ2-2, with 8 bases aligning to TRBD1. The CDR3 is made up of 13 amino acids. J gave up 2 bases and V 7 bases, and 1 base lay outside the gene matches. Germline V CDR1 and CDR2: SGDLS, YYNGEE. The CDR3 spells CASGTGNTGELFF. CDR3 sequence (DNA): TGTGCCAGCGGGACAGGCAACACCGGGGAGCTGTTTTTT.

On this clonotype: A clone one base away is much larger, so this may be a read error. V usage is TRBV12-3 or TRBV12-4 and J usage is TRBJ1-1; D not certain. The CDR3 length is 10 residues. CDR3 coding DNA: TGTGCCAGCAGTTTAGTCCAAGCTTGCTTT. Translating gives CASSLVQACF.

The chain combines TRBV5-1 with TRBJ2-3; D is ambiguous. V was pared by 0 bases and J by 3 bases, with 11 bases between. The CDR3 runs 15 residues. Per the germline V gene, CDR1 is SGHRS and CDR2 is YFSETQ. The CDR3: CASSLEGTETDTQYF. CDR3 sequence (DNA): TGCGCCAGCAGCTTGGAGGGAACGGAGACAGATACGCAGTATTTT.

This clonotype was seen only a few times. The CDR3 loop is CSAEGASSGNTIYF. CDR3 coding DNA: TGCAGCGCCGAGGGGGCAAGCTCTGGAAACACCATATATTTT. The chain carries TRBV29-1 and TRBJ1-3; 7 bases map to TRBD1. The CDR3 extends over 14 amino acids. Germline CDR1 is SQVTM and CDR2 is ANQGSEA. V was pared by 7 bases and J by 0 bases, with 6 bases of the junction left unmatched.

The rearrangement links TRBV6-5 to TRBJ2-4; TRBD1 is a possible D gene (5 bases). The germline CDR1 and CDR2 sequences are MNHEY and SVGAGI. There are 14 residues in the CDR3. Trimming pared 5 bases from V and 0 bases from J, leaving 8 bases between. The CDR3 DNA reads as TGTGCCAGCAGTCGACAGATAGCCAAAAACATTCAGTACTTC. Its protein product is CASSRQIAKNIQYF.

This clonotype was detected only a few times. The chain couples TRBV7-9 to TRBJ1-2; tentative D call: TRBD1 (6 bases). CDR1 is SEHNR and CDR2 is FQNEAQ in the germline V gene (reference sequence). V shed 1 base and J shed 4 bases, with 13 bases lying between them. This CDR3 contains 15 residues. CDR3 nucleotide sequence: TGTGCCAGCAGCTTAGGCCAGGGGCACACCTATGGCTACACCTTC. It is translated as CASSLGQGHTYGYTF.

The V call is TRBV20-1, the J call TRBJ2-1, with 9 nucleotides matching TRBD2. J gave up 4 bases and V 1 base, and 8 bases lay outside the gene matches. The CDR3 sequence is 16 residues long. CDR1 is DFQATT, CDR2 SNEGSKA, per germline (reference sequence). Here the CDR3 reads CSARVGSGGQYNEQFF. CDR3 DNA sequence: TGCAGTGCTAGAGTGGGTAGCGGGGGTCAGTACAATGAGCAGTTCTTC.